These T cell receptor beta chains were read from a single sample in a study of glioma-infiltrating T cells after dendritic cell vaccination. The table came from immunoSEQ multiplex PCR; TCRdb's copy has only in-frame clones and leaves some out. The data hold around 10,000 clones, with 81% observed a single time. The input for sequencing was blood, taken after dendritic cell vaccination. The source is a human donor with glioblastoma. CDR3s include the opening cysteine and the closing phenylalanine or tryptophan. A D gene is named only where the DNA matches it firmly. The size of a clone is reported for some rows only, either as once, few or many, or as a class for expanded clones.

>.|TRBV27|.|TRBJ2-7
TGTGCCAGCAGTTTATGGTCTACGGGAGAACAGGCATACGAGCAGTACTTC
CASSLWSTGEQAYEQYF
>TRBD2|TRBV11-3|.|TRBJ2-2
TGTGCCAGCAGCCCGCTAGCGGGAGGGATCGGGGAGCTGTTTTTT
CASSPLAGGIGELFF
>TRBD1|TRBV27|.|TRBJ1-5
TGTGCCAGCAGTTTGGGACAGACAAGCAATCAGCCCCAGCATTTT
CASSLGQTSNQPQHF
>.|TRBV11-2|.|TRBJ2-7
TGTGCCAGCAGCGCGCAAACTTCCGGGACACTCTACGAGCAGTACTTC
CASSAQTSGTLYEQYF
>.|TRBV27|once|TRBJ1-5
TGTGCCAGCAGTTTATATGAAAGGGGCGATCAGCCCCAGCATTTT
CASSLYERGDQPQHF
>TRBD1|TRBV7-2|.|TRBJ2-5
TGTGCCAGCAGCGCACAGGGGGTGGAGACCCAGTACTTC
CASSAQGVETQYF
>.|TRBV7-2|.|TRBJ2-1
TGTGCCAGCAGCCTGATATCCGACACTGAGCAGTTCTTC
CASSLISDTEQFF
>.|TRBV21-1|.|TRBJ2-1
TGTGCCAGCACCAAGGGGTACGAGGGCGGGAGGGCCGACAATGAGCAGTTCTTC
CASTKGYEGGRADNEQFF
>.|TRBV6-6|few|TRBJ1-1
TGTGCCAGCAGTTGGACCACAGGGTGGGACACTGAAGCTTTCTTT
CASSWTTGWDTEAFF
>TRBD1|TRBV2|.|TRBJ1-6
TGTGCCAGCCGACTTCGAGGGGGCAGGGATAATTCACCCCTCCACTTT
CASRLRGGRDNSPLHF
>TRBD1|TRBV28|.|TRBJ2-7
TGTGCCAGCAGTAGTGCAGACAGGGCCAACGAGCAGTACTTC
CASSSADRANEQYF
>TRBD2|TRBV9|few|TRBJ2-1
TGTGCCAGCAGCGACGGGGACGGGAGGGCCCCGTTCTTC
CASSDGDGRAPFF
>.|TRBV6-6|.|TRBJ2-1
TGTGCCAGCAGTTACGGGGGCACCTCCTACAATGAGCAGTTCTTC
CASSYGGTSYNEQFF
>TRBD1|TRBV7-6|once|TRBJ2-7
TGTGCCAGCAGCTTCCTGGAGACCCGGGACAGAGGGGACGAGCAGTACTTC
CASSFLETRDRGDEQYF
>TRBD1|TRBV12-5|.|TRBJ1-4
TGTGCTAGTGGCCTCGGACAGGGTGGTTTGGAAAAACTGTTTTTT
CASGLGQGGLEKLFF
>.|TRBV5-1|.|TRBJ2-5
TGCGCCAGCAGCTTGGTGCCAGGTCAAGAGACCCAGTACTTC
CASSLVPGQETQYF
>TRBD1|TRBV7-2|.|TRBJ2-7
TGTGCCAGCAGCCTAGGAATCGGGACAGAGTTGACCTACGAGCAGTACTTC
CASSLGIGTELTYEQYF